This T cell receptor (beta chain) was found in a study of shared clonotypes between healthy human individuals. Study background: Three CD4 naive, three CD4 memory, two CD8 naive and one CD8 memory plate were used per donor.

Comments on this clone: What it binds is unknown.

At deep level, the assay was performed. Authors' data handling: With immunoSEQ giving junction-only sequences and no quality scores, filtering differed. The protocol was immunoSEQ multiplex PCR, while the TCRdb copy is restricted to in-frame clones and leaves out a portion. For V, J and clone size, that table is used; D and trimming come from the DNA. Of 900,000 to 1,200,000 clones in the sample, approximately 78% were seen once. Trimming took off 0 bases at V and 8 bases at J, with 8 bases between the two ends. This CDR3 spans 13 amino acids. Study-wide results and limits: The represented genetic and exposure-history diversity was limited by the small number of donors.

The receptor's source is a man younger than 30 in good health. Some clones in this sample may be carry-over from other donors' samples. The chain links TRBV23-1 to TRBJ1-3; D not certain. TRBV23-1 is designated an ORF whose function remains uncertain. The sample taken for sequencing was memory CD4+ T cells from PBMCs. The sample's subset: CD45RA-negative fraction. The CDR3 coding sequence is TGCGCCAGCAGTCAATCTAAGCCGGACACCATATATTTT. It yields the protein CASSQSKPDTIYF.